These 11 T cell receptor beta chains share one sample of origin, sequenced in a study of blood T cell repertoires in COVID-19. Sequencing used immunoSEQ multiplex PCR; TCRdb keeps in-frame clones, though not all of them. The table includes just over 300,000 clones, 80% to 90% detected once. Sequencing used PBMCs or T cells enriched from blood (not recorded which). These receptors all come from a man under 40 who had recovered from COVID-19.

This chain links TRBV4-1 with TRBJ1-2; D gene ambiguous. The germline V gene has CDR1 MGHRA and CDR2 YSYEKL. CDR3 length: 17 amino acids. The V end was cut by 2 bases, the J end by 6 bases, with 22 bases between. In DNA, the CDR3 is TGCGCCAGCAGCCAAAGTAGCCGACCCACCTCTGAGGATGGCTACACCTTC. Protein sequence: CASSQSSRPTSEDGYTF.

This chain joins TRBV5-5 and TRBJ1-5; D gene ambiguous. The germline V gene encodes CDR1 SGHKS and CDR2 YYEKEE (reference sequence). V shed 2 bases and J shed 9 bases, with 9 bases lying between them. This CDR3 region has 12 residues. The CDR3 sequence is CASSLHAVPQHF. The CDR3 region has the DNA TGTGCCAGCAGCTTACACGCGGTGCCCCAGCATTTT.

The chain joins TRBV7-2 to TRBJ2-5; 11 bases align to TRBD2. With V trimmed by 2 bases and J by 4 bases, 6 bases remained unmatched. The CDR3 has 16 amino acids. In germline, CDR1 is SGHTA, CDR2 FQGNSA. Here the CDR3 reads CASSLSVAGGPETQYF. The CDR3 nucleotides read TGTGCCAGCAGCTTAAGCGTAGCGGGGGGGCCAGAGACCCAGTACTTC.

This clone appeared a few times. CDR3 sequence reads: CASSLNRVRGEKLFF. The CDR3 nucleotides are TGTGCCAGCAGCCTAAACAGGGTACGGGGTGAAAAACTGTTTTTT. V usage is TRBV4-2 and J usage is TRBJ1-4; a weak D match, TRBD1 (6 bases). CDR1 is LGHNA and CDR2 is YNFKEQ in the germline V gene. The CDR3 extends over 15 amino acids. V was shortened by 4 bases and J by 7 bases, with 16 bases between the two germline ends.

A few counts support this clone. The chain combines TRBV7-3 with TRBJ1-2, with 7 bases matching TRBD1. CDR1 is SGHTA, CDR2 FQGTGA, per germline. V was clipped by 5 bases and J by 4 bases; unmatched bases: 7. The CDR3 runs to 14 residues. In nucleotides, the CDR3 is TGTGCCAGCAGCACAGACAGGGAGAGCTATGGCTACACCTTC. Amino acid sequence: CASSTDRESYGYTF.

The rearrangement uses TRBV30 and TRBJ1-6; D remains ambiguous. This CDR3 is built from 13 residues. CDR1 and CDR2 (germline): GTSNPN, SVGIG (reference sequence). The V end was cut by 7 bases, the J end by 3 bases, with 10 bases between. CDR3 in DNA: TGTGCCTACCGAGAAAGCTATAATTCACCCCTCCACTTT. It encodes CAYRESYNSPLHF. Filled out from reference TRBV30 and TRBJ1-6, the complete variable domain reads SQTIHQWPATLVQPVGSPLSLECTVEGTSNPNLYWYRQAAGRGLQLLFYSVGIGQISSEVPQNLSASRPQDRQFILSSKKLLLSDSGFYLCAYRESYNSPLHFGNGTRLTVT.

As DNA, the CDR3 is TGTGCCTGGAGTCCGCCTGTGGACAGGGTATCCGAGCAGTACTTC. Encoded protein: CAWSPPVDRVSEQYF. This rearrangement joins TRBV30 to TRBJ2-7; 8 bases are a match to TRBD1. Looked up from germline, CDR1 is GTSNPN and CDR2 is SVGIG (reference sequence). J lost 6 bases, V lost 2 bases, and 12 bases had no gene match. The length of the CDR3 is 15 residues.

CDR3 coding DNA: TGCAGCGCTAAACCTACAGGGGGAGGCACTGAAGCTTTCTTT. It yields the protein CSAKPTGGGTEAFF. V is TRBV29-1 and J is TRBJ1-1; 8 bases match TRBD1. CDR3 length: 14 residues. Germline loops: CDR1 SQVTM, CDR2 ANQGSEA. Trimming took 7 bases from V and 4 from J; bases not matched to a gene: 11.

The rearrangement joins TRBV15 to TRBJ1-4, with D tentatively TRBD1 (6 bases). The germline V and J ends were trimmed by 4 bases and 4 bases, with 13 bases remaining between them. The CDR3 sequence is 15 residues long. Germline loops: CDR1 LNHNV, CDR2 YYDKDF (reference sequence). The CDR3 DNA sequence: TGTGCCACCAGCAAGGGGGGGGGAGTTAATGAAAAACTGTTTTTT. Translation gives CATSKGGGVNEKLFF.

The chain joins TRBV5-6 to TRBJ1-2, with TRBD1 identical over 7 bases. The CDR3 contains 15 residues. The V gene end was trimmed by 6 bases and the J gene end by 4 bases; junction bases not matched to a gene: 12. The germline V gene has CDR1 SGHDT and CDR2 YYEEEE. The CDR3 DNA reads as TGTGCCAGCACGCCCTTGTTGGCAGGGGGCTATGGCTACACCTTC. The encoded protein is CASTPLLAGGYGYTF.

This clone appeared a few times. This rearrangement joins TRBV3-1 (or the pseudogene TRBV3-2) to TRBJ1-1; D unclear. Per the germline V gene, CDR1 is LGHDT and CDR2 is YNNKEL (reference sequence). The CDR3 consists of 12 residues. Trimming took off 4 bases at V and 5 bases at J, with 8 bases between the two ends. The CDR3 protein is CASSLAGTEAFF. CDR3 DNA sequence: TGTGCCAGCAGCCTCGCCGGGACTGAAGCTTTCTTT.